A selection of T cell receptor beta chains follows, all from one sample in a study of blood T cell repertoires in COVID-19. Only in-frame clones appear in the TCRdb table, and some are missing; sequencing was by immunoSEQ multiplex PCR. The data show about 55,000 clones, 70% to 85% seen once. Sequencing was performed on peripheral blood. The origin of the receptors is a human donor in a cohort sampled during active COVID-19. CDR3s include the opening cysteine and the closing phenylalanine or tryptophan. The D gene is left open where the match is weak. A row's size may be missing; if present it is once, few, many or a size class.

D	V	length	J	size	CDR3	DNA
TRBD1	TRBV5-6	15	TRBJ2-5	many	CASINLGQGGETQYF	TGTGCCAGCATCAACCTGGGACAGGGCGGGGAGACCCAGTACTTC
-	TRBV14	15	TRBJ1-1	-	CASSSLVDQGTEAFF	TGTGCCAGCAGCTCCCTTGTGGACCAGGGGACTGAAGCTTTCTTT
-	TRBV6-1	16	TRBJ1-4	-	CASSEAGRAPNEKLFF	TGTGCCAGCAGTGAAGCAGGGAGAGCCCCTAATGAAAAACTGTTTTTT
-	TRBV7-9	20	TRBJ2-1	once	CASSSPLILAGAFSYNEQFF	TGTGCCAGCAGCAGCCCCCTGATCTTGGCGGGGGCTTTCTCCTACAATGAGCAGTTCTTC
-	TRBV29-1	12	TRBJ2-3	-	CSVVVSGDTQYF	TGCAGCGTTGTCGTAAGCGGCGATACGCAGTATTTT
-	TRBV6-5	14	TRBJ2-6	-	CASKIGAGANVLTF	TGTGCCAGCAAGATCGGGGCTGGGGCCAACGTCCTGACTTTC
TRBD1	TRBV9	15	TRBJ2-2	-	CASSRGQMNTGELFF	TGTGCCAGCAGCCGGGGACAGATGAACACCGGGGAGCTGTTTTTT
TRBD2	TRBV18	14	TRBJ2-3	once	CATAGGPEADTQYF	TGTGCCACCGCGGGGGGGCCTGAGGCAGATACGCAGTATTTT
TRBD1	TRBV24-1	15	TRBJ2-2	-	CATSRRDRNTGELFF	TGTGCCACCAGTCGCCGGGACAGGAACACCGGGGAGCTGTTTTTT
-	TRBV10-3	12	TRBJ1-1	once	CAISKQNTEAFF	TGTGCCATCAGTAAACAGAACACTGAAGCTTTCTTT
TRBD1	TRBV14	14	TRBJ1-1	-	CASSHADRGLEAFF	TGTGCCAGCAGCCATGCGGACAGGGGGCTCGAAGCTTTCTTT
-	TRBV19	13	TRBJ2-2	-	CASSILPGGELFF	TGTGCCAGTAGTATACTCCCAGGCGGGGAGCTGTTTTTT
-	TRBV19	15	TRBJ2-1	-	CASSGGRGRGNEQFF	TGTGCCAGCTCGGGGGGGAGGGGGCGCGGCAATGAGCAGTTCTTC
TRBD1	TRBV5-5	16	TRBJ2-7	-	CASSMMTGVFSYEQYF	TGTGCCAGCAGCATGATGACAGGGGTCTTCTCCTACGAGCAGTACTTC
TRBD1	TRBV2	13	TRBJ1-5	-	CASQGQGDQPQHF	TGTGCCAGCCAAGGACAGGGCGATCAGCCCCAGCATTTT
-	TRBV19	14	TRBJ1-2	-	CASSIKAGAPGYTF	TGTGCCAGTAGTATTAAGGCAGGCGCCCCTGGCTACACCTTC
TRBD2	TRBV9	18	TRBJ2-5	-	CASSAPRGLAGIGETQYF	TGTGCCAGCAGCGCCCCTCGGGGCCTAGCGGGGATCGGGGAGACCCAGTACTTC
TRBD1	TRBV12-3/TRBV12-4	13	TRBJ2-1	once	CASSLVRQGVQFF	TGTGCCAGCAGTTTGGTCCGACAGGGAGTGCAGTTCTTC
TRBD2	TRBV27	13	TRBJ2-3	-	CASSTPGLATQYF	TGTGCCAGCAGTACTCCGGGACTAGCAACGCAGTATTTT
TRBD2	TRBV29-1	13	TRBJ2-7	-	CSVRGVGFGEQYF	TGCAGCGTTCGGGGGGTGGGATTTGGAGAGCAGTACTTC
TRBD2	TRBV7-2	15	TRBJ2-7	once	CASSFTRGAPYEQYF	TGTGCCAGCAGCTTTACGCGGGGGGCGCCCTACGAGCAGTACTTC
TRBD1	TRBV11-3	14	TRBJ2-2	-	CASSLTGGAGELFF	TGTGCCAGCAGCTTGACAGGGGGAGCCGGGGAGCTGTTTTTT
-	TRBV5-6	17	TRBJ2-3	-	CASSLGDSSLFTDTQYF	TGTGCCAGCAGCTTGGGTGACAGTTCGCTCTTCACAGATACGCAGTATTTT
-	TRBV20-1	11	TRBJ2-7	-	CSATSPGEQYF	TGCAGTGCCACTAGCCCAGGCGAGCAGTACTTC